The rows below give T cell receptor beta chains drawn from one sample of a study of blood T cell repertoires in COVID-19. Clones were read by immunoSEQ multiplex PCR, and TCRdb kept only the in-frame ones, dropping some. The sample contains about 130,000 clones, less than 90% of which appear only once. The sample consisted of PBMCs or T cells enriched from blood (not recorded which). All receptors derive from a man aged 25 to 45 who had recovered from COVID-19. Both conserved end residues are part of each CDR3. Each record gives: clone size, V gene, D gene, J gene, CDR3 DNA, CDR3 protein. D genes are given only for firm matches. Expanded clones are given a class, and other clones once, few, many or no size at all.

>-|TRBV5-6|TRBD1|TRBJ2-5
TGTGCCAGCAGCCAGCCTCGACAGGGGGCAGGGGAGACCCAGTACTTC
CASSQPRQGAGETQYF
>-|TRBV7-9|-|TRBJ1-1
TGTGCCAGCAGCTCGTTAAGAAGGGGGAACACTGAAGCTTTCTTT
CASSSLRRGNTEAFF
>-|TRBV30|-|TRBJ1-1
TGTGCCTGGAGTGTCTATTCGGGGGACCCTGAAGCTTTCTTT
CAWSVYSGDPEAFF
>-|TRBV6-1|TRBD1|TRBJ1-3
TGTGCCAGCAGTGAAAAAGGGACAGGGAGCCTTGGAAACACCATATATTTT
CASSEKGTGSLGNTIYF
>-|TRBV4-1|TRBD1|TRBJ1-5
TGCGCCAGCAGCCAAGAGTACAGGGGGAACAATCAGCCCCAGCATTTT
CASSQEYRGNNQPQHF
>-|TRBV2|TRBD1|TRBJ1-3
TGTGCCAGCAATTACCAGGGGGACAATATCTCTGGAAACACCATATATTTT
CASNYQGDNISGNTIYF
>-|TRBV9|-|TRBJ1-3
TGTGCCAGCAGCGTTAGCGGGCCGGTTGGAGCTGGAAACACCATATATTTT
CASSVSGPVGAGNTIYF
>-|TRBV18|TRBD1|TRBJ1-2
TGTGCCAGCTCACCTGCCCCGGGACAGGGGTCCTATGGCTACACCTTC
CASSPAPGQGSYGYTF
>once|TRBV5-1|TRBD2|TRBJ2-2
TGCGCCAGCAGCCCGACTAGCTCTGAGACCGGGGAGCTGTTTTTT
CASSPTSSETGELFF
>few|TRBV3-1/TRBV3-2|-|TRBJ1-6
TGTGCCAGCACCCCCGGACTAAATTCACCCCTCCACTTT
CASTPGLNSPLHF
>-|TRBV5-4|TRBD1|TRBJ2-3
TGTGCCAGCAGTCAGACCGGGGACAGGTTGGCAGATACGCAGTATTTT
CASSQTGDRLADTQYF
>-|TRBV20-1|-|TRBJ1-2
TGCAGTGCTGACACAGGGTCTGGCTACACCTTC
CSADTGSGYTF
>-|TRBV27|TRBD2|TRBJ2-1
TGTGCCAGCAGTTTATTCGCACTAGCGGGACATGAGCAGTTCTTC
CASSLFALAGHEQFF
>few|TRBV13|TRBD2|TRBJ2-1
TGTGCCAGCAGCTTAAGACGTCTTAGCGGGACTTACAATGAGCAGTTCTTC
CASSLRRLSGTYNEQFF
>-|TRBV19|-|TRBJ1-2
TGTGCCAGTAGTGAAAACAGTAACTATGGCTACACCTTC
CASSENSNYGYTF
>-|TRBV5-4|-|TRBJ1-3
TGTGCCAGCAGCTTGGTGGGGGCCTCTGGAAACACCATATATTTT
CASSLVGASGNTIYF
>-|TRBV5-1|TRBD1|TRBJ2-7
TGCGCCAGCAGCTCAGGACAGGGACTGGACGAGCAGTACTTC
CASSSGQGLDEQYF
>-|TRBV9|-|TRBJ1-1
TGTGCCAGCAGCGTATCCCCGGGGGAACAGACCCGAGCTTTCTTT
CASSVSPGEQTRAFF